This T cell receptor beta chain was sequenced during a study of shared clonotypes between healthy human individuals. Whole-study context: Three CD4 naive, three CD4 memory, two CD8 naive and one CD8 memory plate were used per donor. Study findings and constraints: The researchers took only blood, and tissue repertoires probably look different.

Libraries were prepared by immunoSEQ multiplex PCR; TCRdb keeps only in-frame clonotypes and omits some of them. The sample yields some 2,400,000 clones, around 95% seen once. This clone was seen once. The antigen is not known. The CDR3 length is 15 residues. The V and J ends lost 0 bases and 4 bases respectively, with 13 bases between them. Germline V gene lookup returns CDR1 SGDLS and CDR2 YYNGEE. The chain carries TRBV9 and TRBJ1-2, with D possibly being TRBD1 (6 bases). This clonotype was sampled from a man between 18 and 29 years old in good health. Sequenced: naive CD4+ T cells sorted from blood. Subset denoted: CD45RA+ positively selected. CDR3 loop: CASSVAGGQGYGYTF. CDR3 in DNA: TGTGCCAGCAGCGTAGCCGGGGGGCAAGGCTATGGCTACACCTTC.